The rows below give T cell receptor beta chains drawn from one sample of a study of blood T cells in healthy people across ages. TCRdb re-called the 5' RACE reads through MiXCR, storing one row per CDR3 protein. The table lists hundreds of thousands of distinct CDR3 sequences, approximately 60% of them singletons. The sequenced sample consisted of blood. The receptors originated from a man aged 35 to 55 in good health. Both conserved end residues are part of each CDR3. A D gene is named only where the DNA matches it firmly. Some rows mark clone size as missing; the rest say once, few, many or name a class of expanded clone.

v_call,j_call,clone_size,d_call,cdr3_aa,cdr3_nt
TRBV29-1,TRBJ2-7,few,TRBD1,CSAGQGDEQYF,TGCAGCGCCGGACAGGGGGACGAGCAGTACTTC
TRBV7-9,TRBJ1-1,-,-,CASSRDFGNTEAFF,TGTGCCAGCAGCAGAGATTTCGGGAACACTGAAGCTTTCTTT
TRBV2,TRBJ1-4,-,TRBD1,CASWTGLNEKLFF,TGTGCCAGCTGGACAGGCCTTAATGAAAAACTGTTTTTT
TRBV28,TRBJ1-5,-,-,CASNTGGVYGAYSNQPQHF,TGTGCCAGCAATACGGGGGGCGTTTATGGCGCCTATAGCAATCAGCCCCAGCATTTT
TRBV4-3,TRBJ2-5,-,TRBD2,CASSQTSGAEGEQYF,TGCGCCAGCAGCCAAACTAGCGGAGCGGAGGGTGAGCAGTACTTC
TRBV3-1,TRBJ2-7,few,-,CASSQNGETYEQYF,TGTGCCAGCAGCCAGAACGGGGAGACTTACGAGCAGTACTTC
TRBV28,TRBJ2-4,once,-,CASSVSGNIQYF,TGTGCCAGCAGTGTCAGTGGGAACATTCAGTACTTC
TRBV27,TRBJ2-7,-,-,CASSLSGSDRLPGEQYF,TGTGCCAGCAGTTTATCTGGATCGGACCGCCTACCGGGCGAGCAGTACTTC
TRBV29-1,TRBJ2-3,-,TRBD1,CSVKGANTDTQYF,TGCAGCGTAAAGGGGGCTAACACAGATACGCAGTATTTT
TRBV7-3,TRBJ2-2,-,-,CASTQGSTGELFF,TGTGCCAGCACCCAGGGCAGCACCGGGGAGCTGTTTTTT
TRBV5-1,TRBJ2-3,-,TRBD1,CASSLARSGQSTDTQYF,TGCGCCAGCAGCTTGGCCCGGTCGGGACAGAGCACAGATACGCAGTATTTT
TRBV19,TRBJ2-3,few,-,CASTPRERTDTQYF,TGTGCCAGTACCCCGAGGGAACGAACGGATACGCAGTATTTT
TRBV5-1,TRBJ2-7,few,-,CASSLGVAGSVYEQYF,TGCGCCAGCAGCTTGGGTGTGGCAGGAAGTGTCTACGAGCAGTACTTC
TRBV4-2,TRBJ1-6,few,-,CASSQEMRIPPLHF,TGTGCCAGCAGCCAAGAGATGCGGATACCACCCCTCCACTTT
TRBV6-5,TRBJ1-3,-,-,CASSYAGRGNTIYF,TGTGCCAGCAGTTACGCGGGGAGGGGAAACACCATATATTTT
TRBV7-3,TRBJ2-1,-,-,CASSGGESAHNEQFF,TGTGCCAGCAGCGGCGGGGAATCGGCACACAATGAGCAGTTCTTC
TRBV15,TRBJ1-2,-,TRBD1,CATSRDRGNGYTF,TGTGCCACCAGCAGAGACAGGGGGAATGGCTACACCTTC
TRBV15,TRBJ2-1,-,-,CATSRDRGLPEGNEQFF,TGTGCCACCAGCAGAGATCGGGGCCTGCCTGAGGGGAATGAGCAGTTCTTC
TRBV25-1,TRBJ2-7,few,TRBD1,CASSEFSTGGYEQYF,TGTGCCAGCAGTGAATTCTCGACAGGGGGCTACGAGCAGTACTTC
TRBV12-3/TRBV12-4,TRBJ2-7,-,-,CASSVDTLNEQYF,TGTGCCAGCAGTGTCGACACACTCAATGAGCAGTACTTC
TRBV29-1,TRBJ1-1,-,-,CSATSTISTEAFF,TGCAGCGCCACGTCTACCATAAGCACTGAAGCTTTCTTT
TRBV29-1,TRBJ2-3,once,-,CSVEALASDTQYF,TGCAGCGTTGAGGCTCTAGCCTCAGATACGCAGTATTTT
TRBV7-2,TRBJ1-5,-,-,CASSLEGVANQPQHF,TGTGCCAGCAGCTTAGAGGGGGTCGCCAATCAGCCCCAGCATTTT
TRBV20-1,TRBJ2-1,once,-,CSATGPTIVYNEQFF,TGCAGTGCAACAGGCCCGACCATCGTTTACAATGAGCAGTTCTTC
TRBV12-3/TRBV12-4,TRBJ2-7,-,TRBD2,CASSLDDLAGNYEQYF,TGTGCCAGCAGTTTAGATGATCTAGCGGGAAACTACGAGCAGTACTTC
TRBV4-1,TRBJ2-7,few,TRBD1,CASSPGRTGTGIPYEQYF,TGCGCCAGCAGCCCCGGTAGGACTGGGACAGGGATCCCCTACGAGCAGTACTTC
TRBV6-2/TRBV6-3,TRBJ2-7,few,-,CASTTSYEQYF,TGTGCCAGCACCACGTCCTACGAGCAGTACTTC
TRBV20-1,TRBJ2-1,-,-,CSAAIIGANGQFF,TGCAGTGCCGCGATAATAGGTGCCAATGGGCAGTTCTTC
TRBV12-3/TRBV12-4,TRBJ2-7,few,-,CASSLRQDYEQYF,TGTGCCAGCAGTTTAAGACAGGACTACGAGCAGTACTTC
TRBV28,TRBJ1-2,few,TRBD1,CASSIGTGPNYGYTF,TGTGCCAGCAGTATTGGGACAGGGCCTAACTATGGCTACACCTTC
TRBV7-3,TRBJ2-2,-,TRBD2,CATGLATGGELFF,TGTGCCACCGGACTAGCTACTGGCGGGGAGCTGTTTTTT
TRBV20-1,TRBJ2-1,-,TRBD2,CSAYSLAEGYNEQFF,TGCAGTGCTTACTCTCTAGCGGAGGGCTACAATGAGCAGTTCTTC
TRBV6-6,TRBJ1-2,-,TRBD1,CASSRDRLGYTF,TGTGCCAGCAGTAGGGACAGACTAGGCTACACCTTC
TRBV20-1,TRBJ2-5,few,TRBD2,CSAQRVAGTQETQYF,TGCAGTGCGCAGAGGGTAGCGGGGACACAAGAGACCCAGTACTTC
TRBV20-1,TRBJ2-7,few,-,CSARDRGARVGQQYF,TGCAGTGCTAGAGATCGAGGGGCCAGAGTGGGCCAGCAGTACTTC